This passage covers 11 T cell receptor beta chains from one sample sequenced in a study of T cell repertoires in cytomegalovirus infection. Via MiXCR, TCRdb re-called the reads, giving one row per CDR3 protein. Of around 350,000 distinct CDR3 sequences listed, 18% are singletons. The material sequenced was PBMCs. Receptors originate from a human donor in good health (CMV status not recorded). Some clones in this sample may be carry-over from other donors' samples.

This clonotype turned up a few times. The chain links TRBV10-3 to TRBJ2-5; a weak D match, TRBD2 (6 bases). Trimming stripped 6 bases from V and 2 bases from J, with 10 bases between. CDR3 length: 13 amino acids. Germline CDR1 reads ENHRY; CDR2 reads SYGVKD. The CDR3 DNA sequence: TGTGCCATCAGGGCGGAGGGGCAAGAGACCCAGTACTTC. As protein: CAIRAEGQETQYF.

This clonotype was detected a few times. This chain joins TRBV4-3 and TRBJ1-2; D not certain. Per the germline V gene, CDR1 is LGHNA and CDR2 is YSLEER. The ends were cut back, 1 base at V and 8 bases at J, with 11 bases in the middle. The CDR3 runs to 13 residues. In nucleotides, the CDR3 is TGCGCCAGCAGCCAAGCCAATTCTAGGGGCTACACCTTC. Protein sequence: CASSQANSRGYTF.

The chain has TRBV4-3 and TRBJ2-5, with 8 bases fitting TRBD2. Trimming cost V 0 bases and J 5 bases; bases outside gene matches: 5. The CDR3 has 15 amino acids. Germline CDR1 LGHNA, CDR2 YSLEER. CDR3 sequence: CASSQDRGGGETQYF. The CDR3 DNA reads as TGCGCCAGCAGCCAAGATCGGGGGGGGGGTGAGACCCAGTACTTC.

In this sample, this clonotype turned up a few times. The chain uses TRBV20-1 and TRBJ2-5, with D perhaps TRBD1 or TRBD2 (5 bases each). This CDR3 is 15 amino acids long. The V gene lost 0 bases and the J gene lost 3 bases, with 14 bases spanning the gap. The V gene's germline CDR1 is DFQATT and CDR2 SNEGSKA (reference sequence). The CDR3 spells CSARDGAGRKETQYF. The CDR3 DNA reads as TGCAGTGCTAGAGACGGGGCGGGTCGAAAAGAGACCCAGTACTTC.

This clonotype was seen at least ten times. The V gene is TRBV6-1, the J gene TRBJ1-2, with a possible D match to TRBD1 (5 bases). Germline CDR1 MNHNS, CDR2 SASEGT. This CDR3 has 13 amino acids. Trimming took off 7 bases at V and 7 bases at J, with 16 bases between the two ends. The CDR3: CASTVHRLGGYTF. DNA of the CDR3: TGTGCCAGCACCGTTCACAGGCTCGGTGGCTACACCTTC.

This clonotype was found many times. The V gene is TRBV12-3 or TRBV12-4, the J gene TRBJ2-1; possibly TRBD1 for D (6 bases). Deletions cut 6 bases from V and 2 bases from J, with 20 bases between. The CDR3 length is 17 residues. For the CDR3, the DNA is TGTGCCAGCAGCTTAAGACTGCCAGGGGTCCCCTACAATGAGCAGTTCTTC. This gives the protein CASSLRLPGVPYNEQFF.

This clonotype turned up a few times. V is TRBV29-1 and J is TRBJ1-2; TRBD1 is a possible D gene (6 bases). Deletions cut 6 bases from V and 7 bases from J, with 18 bases between. Germline CDR1 is SQVTM and CDR2 is ANQGSEA. The CDR3 is 13 residues long. The CDR3: CSVEGGAGGGYTF. In DNA form, the CDR3 reads TGCAGCGTCGAGGGGGGGGCAGGAGGTGGCTACACCTTC.

As concerns this clonotype: A much larger clone differs by one base, so this may be a read error. In DNA, the CDR3 is TGTGCCAGCAGCTTAGCGCGGGGGGGGCTCTACAAGCAGTACTTC. As protein: CASSLARGGLYKQYF. The J gene is TRBJ2-7, the V gene TRBV7-2; 9 bases map to TRBD2. The germline V gene encodes CDR1 SGHTA and CDR2 FQGNSA. The CDR3 has 15 residues.

This clonotype was counted at least ten times. V usage is TRBV6-6 and J usage is TRBJ2-5; tentatively, D is TRBD2 (5 bases). The germline V and J ends were trimmed by 7 bases and 3 bases, with 15 bases remaining between them. This CDR3 region has 14 residues. Germline-derived CDR1 and CDR2 are MNHNY and SVGAGI (reference sequence). The CDR3 DNA reads as TGTGCCAGCATGGAGGATGCCCCGAAAGAGACCCAGTACTTC. This codes for CASMEDAPKETQYF.

This clonotype was counted at least ten times. The CDR3 DNA follows: TGCGCCAGCAGCCAAGCCTGGACTAGCGGTTACACAGATACGCAGTATTTT. Amino acids: CASSQAWTSGYTDTQYF. The V call is TRBV4-1, the J call TRBJ2-3, with 10 bases aligning to TRBD2. Germline V CDR1 and CDR2: MGHRA, YSYEKL. V lost 1 base and J lost 2; bases outside the gene matches: 6. The CDR3 spans 17 residues.

The chain couples TRBV19 to TRBJ1-5, with no clear D. The CDR3 extends over 15 amino acids. Germline V CDR1 and CDR2: LNHDA, SQIVND (reference sequence). Trimming shortened V by 3 bases and J by 10 bases, and 19 bases separated the two germline ends. The CDR3 DNA reads as TGTGCCAGTAGTATTGATCTTATGGGTTCAATACCCCAGCATTTT. It is translated as CASSIDLMGSIPQHF. The variable domain in full, completed from reference TRBV19 and TRBJ1-5, reads DGGITQSPKYLFRKEGQNVTLSCEQNLNHDAMYWYRQDPGQGLRLIYYSQIVNDFQKGDIAEGYSVSREKKESFPLTVTSAQKNPTAFYLCASSIDLMGSIPQHFGDGTRLSIL.